This T cell receptor (beta chain) was captured in a study of human T cells and chemical hapten exposure. CDR3 length: 16 amino acids. V lost 2 bases, J lost 3 bases, and 7 bases stayed unmatched. Germline values: CDR1 SGHDT, CDR2 YYEEEE. About this clonotype: This sequence may be a read error, since a much larger clone differs from it by one base.

Time point in this sample: patch test 2, 6 weeks after DPC sensitization. Specified treatment: therapeutic diphenylcyclopropenone sensitization with weekly scalp DPC. Per the study methods: A typical sample had around 96,000 TCRs, with about 20,000 to 690,600 overall. Using its own MiXCR run on the RACE reads, TCRdb lists one record per CDR3 protein. The V and J calls and clone size are TCRdb's, not the authors'. Here the sample spans tens of thousands of distinct CDR3 sequences, over 3% being singletons. The clonotype originates from a man aged 35-49 years with alopecia areata. Some clones in this sample may be carry-over from other donors' samples. The input for sequencing was whole blood, taken in connection with sensitization to the hapten diphenylcyclopropenone (DPC). The V and J genes are TRBV5-6 and TRBJ2-4; TRBD1 aligns across 8 bases. CDR3 in DNA: TGTGCCAGCAGCTTTTCAGGGGGCTTGGACAAAAACATTCAGTACTTC. This encodes CASSFSGGLDKNIQYF.